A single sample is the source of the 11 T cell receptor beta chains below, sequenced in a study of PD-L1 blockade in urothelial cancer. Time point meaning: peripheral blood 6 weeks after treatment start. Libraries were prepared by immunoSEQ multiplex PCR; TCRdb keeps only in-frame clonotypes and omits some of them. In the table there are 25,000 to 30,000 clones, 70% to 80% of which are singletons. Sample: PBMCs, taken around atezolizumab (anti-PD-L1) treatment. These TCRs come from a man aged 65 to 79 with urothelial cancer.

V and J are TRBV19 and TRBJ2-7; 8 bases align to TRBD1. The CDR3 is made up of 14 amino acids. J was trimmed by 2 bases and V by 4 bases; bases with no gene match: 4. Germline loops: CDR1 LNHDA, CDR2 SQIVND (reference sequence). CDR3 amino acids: CASSNTGGTYEQYF. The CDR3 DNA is TGTGCCAGTAGTAACACAGGGGGGACCTACGAGCAGTACTTC.

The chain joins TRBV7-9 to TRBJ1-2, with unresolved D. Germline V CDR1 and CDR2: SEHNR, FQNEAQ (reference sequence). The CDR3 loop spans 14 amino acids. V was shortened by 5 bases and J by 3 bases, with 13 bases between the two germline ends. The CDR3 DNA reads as TGTGCCAGCAGCCCCCCCTGGGAGGACTATGGCTACACCTTC. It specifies CASSPPWEDYGYTF.

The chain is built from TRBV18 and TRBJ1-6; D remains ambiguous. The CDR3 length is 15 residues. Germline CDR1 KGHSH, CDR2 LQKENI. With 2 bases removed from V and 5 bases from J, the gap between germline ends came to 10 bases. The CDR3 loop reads CASSPGQKNNSPLHF. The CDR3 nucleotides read TGTGCCAGCTCACCAGGGCAGAAGAATAATTCACCCCTCCACTTT.

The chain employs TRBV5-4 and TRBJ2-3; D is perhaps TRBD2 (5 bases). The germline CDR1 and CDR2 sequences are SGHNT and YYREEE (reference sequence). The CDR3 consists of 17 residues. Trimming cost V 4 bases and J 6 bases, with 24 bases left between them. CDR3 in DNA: TGTGCCAGCAGCCCGCCTCAGCGGCCGGGTTCCACCGATACGCAGTATTTT. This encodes CASSPPQRPGSTDTQYF.

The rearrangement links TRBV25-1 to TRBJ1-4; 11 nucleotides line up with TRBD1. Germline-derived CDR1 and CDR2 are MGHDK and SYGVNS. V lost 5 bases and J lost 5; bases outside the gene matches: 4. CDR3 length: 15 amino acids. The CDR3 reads CASSPDRGRNEKLFF. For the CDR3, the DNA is TGTGCCAGCAGTCCGGACAGGGGGCGGAATGAAAAACTGTTTTTT.

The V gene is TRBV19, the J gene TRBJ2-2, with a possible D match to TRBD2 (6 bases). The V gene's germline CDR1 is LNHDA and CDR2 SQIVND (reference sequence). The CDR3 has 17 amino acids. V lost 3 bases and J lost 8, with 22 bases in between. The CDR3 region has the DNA TGTGCCAGTAGTATCGGCGCGGGGCGGGCCGCGGCGGGGGAGCTGTTTTTT. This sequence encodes CASSIGAGRAAAGELFF. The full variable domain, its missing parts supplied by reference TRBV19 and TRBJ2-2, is DGGITQSPKYLFRKEGQNVTLSCEQNLNHDAMYWYRQDPGQGLRLIYYSQIVNDFQKGDIAEGYSVSREKKESFPLTVTSAQKNPTAFYLCASSIGAGRAAAGELFFGEGSRLTVL.

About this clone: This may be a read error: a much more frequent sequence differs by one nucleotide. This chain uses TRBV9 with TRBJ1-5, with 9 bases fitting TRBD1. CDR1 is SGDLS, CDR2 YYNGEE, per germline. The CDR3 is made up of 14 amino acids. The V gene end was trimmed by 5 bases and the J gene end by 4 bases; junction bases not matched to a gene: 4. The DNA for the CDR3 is TGTGCCAGCAGTTCCGGGACAGGGAATCAGCCCCAGCATTTT. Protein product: CASSSGTGNQPQHF. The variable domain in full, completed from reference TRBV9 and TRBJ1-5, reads DSGVTQTPKHLITATGQRVTLRCSPRSGDLSVYWYQQSLDQGLQFLIQYYNGEERAKGNILERFSAQQFPDLHSELNLSSLELGDSALYFCASSSGTGNQPQHFGDGTRLSIL.

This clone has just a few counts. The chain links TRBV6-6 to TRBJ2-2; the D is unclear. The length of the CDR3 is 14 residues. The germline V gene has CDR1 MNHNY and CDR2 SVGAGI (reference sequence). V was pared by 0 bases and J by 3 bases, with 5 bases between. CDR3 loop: CASSYSPDTGELFF. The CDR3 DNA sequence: TGTGCCAGCAGTTACTCTCCGGACACCGGGGAGCTGTTTTTT.

CDR3 region: CASSSSTGYSGNTIYF. The DNA of the CDR3 is TGTGCCAGCAGCTCGTCGACAGGGTACTCTGGAAACACCATATATTTT. The V call is TRBV11-2, the J call TRBJ1-3, with 7 bases that match TRBD1. V shed 4 bases and J 0 bases; nucleotides not matched to a gene: 6. The germline gives CDR1 SGHAT, CDR2 FQNNGV. This CDR3 region has 16 residues.

CDR3 sequence (DNA): TGTGCCAGCAGTTTAAATCAGGCCGAGCAGTACTTC. The encoded protein is CASSLNQAEQYF. The J gene is TRBJ2-7, the V gene TRBV28; no clear D gene. The CDR3 is 12 amino acids. The V gene lost 2 bases and the J gene lost 6 bases, with 8 bases spanning the gap. From germline, CDR1 is MDHEN and CDR2 SYDVKM.

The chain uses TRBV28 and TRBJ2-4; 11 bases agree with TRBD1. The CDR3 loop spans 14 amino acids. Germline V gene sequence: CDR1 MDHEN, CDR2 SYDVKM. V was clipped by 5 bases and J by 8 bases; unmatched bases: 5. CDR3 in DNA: TGTGCCAGCAGTAGGACAGGGGGCGCGTACATTCAGTACTTC. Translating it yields CASSRTGGAYIQYF.